Sequencing of this T cell receptor beta chain was carried out in a study of spatial heterogeneity in lung cancer. Study-level points and caveats: Whereas they appeared in blood less at follow-up, ubiquitous expanded tumor TCRs appeared there more at resection.

Trimming removed 5 bases from V and 6 bases from J; junction bases left unmatched: 10. The CDR3 is made up of 16 amino acids. Germline V CDR1 and CDR2: SGHAT, FQNNGV. As for time point: sample taken at primary tumor resection. Patients with untreated early-stage non-small cell lung cancer, numbering 55 to 80, were the donors. Unsorted whole RNA samples from tumor, nontumor lung or frozen PBMC were sequenced. This clonotype has ten or more counts. What it binds is not known. Individually, TCR cDNA molecules were each labelled with a unique molecular identifier. TCRdb ran MiXCR on the 5' RACE reads and lists one entry per CDR3 protein. The sample includes 60,000 to 90,000 distinct CDR3 sequences, approximately 8.1% of them seen just once.

The sequences come from PBMCs, collected at surgery. V and J are TRBV11-2 and TRBJ2-1; TRBD2 aligns across 10 bases. The receptor was derived from a male donor with early-stage non-small cell lung cancer. The CDR3 region is CASSIRPGLASNEQFF. CDR3 bases: TGTGCCAGCAGCATCAGACCGGGACTAGCGTCCAATGAGCAGTTCTTC.